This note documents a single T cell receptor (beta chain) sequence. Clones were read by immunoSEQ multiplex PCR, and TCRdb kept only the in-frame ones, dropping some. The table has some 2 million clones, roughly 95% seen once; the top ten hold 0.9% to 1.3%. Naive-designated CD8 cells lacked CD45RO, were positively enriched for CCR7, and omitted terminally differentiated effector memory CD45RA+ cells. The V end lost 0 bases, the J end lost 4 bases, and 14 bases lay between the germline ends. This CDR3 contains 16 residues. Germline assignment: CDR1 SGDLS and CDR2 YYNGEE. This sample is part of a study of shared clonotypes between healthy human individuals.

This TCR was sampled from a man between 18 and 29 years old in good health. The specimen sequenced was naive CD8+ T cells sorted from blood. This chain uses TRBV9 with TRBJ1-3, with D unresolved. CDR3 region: CASSVEGSSIGNTIYF. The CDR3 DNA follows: TGTGCCAGCAGCGTAGAGGGAAGTTCGATCGGAAACACCATATATTTT.